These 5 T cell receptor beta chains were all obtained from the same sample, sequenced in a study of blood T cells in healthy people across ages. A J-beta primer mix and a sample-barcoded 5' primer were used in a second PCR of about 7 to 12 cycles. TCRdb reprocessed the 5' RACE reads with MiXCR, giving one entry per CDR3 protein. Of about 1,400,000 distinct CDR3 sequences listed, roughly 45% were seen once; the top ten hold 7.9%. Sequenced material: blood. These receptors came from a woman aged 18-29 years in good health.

The CDR3 DNA reads as TGTGCCAGCAGCGCTCCGGGACAGGGGGCCACCAATGAGCAGTTCTTC. It yields the protein CASSAPGQGATNEQFF. This chain links TRBV7-9 with TRBJ2-1; 12 positions agree with TRBD1. V lost 5 bases to trimming and J lost 6 bases; unmatched junction nucleotides: 8. Germline CDR1 is SEHNR and CDR2 is FQNEAQ (reference sequence). There are 16 residues in the CDR3.

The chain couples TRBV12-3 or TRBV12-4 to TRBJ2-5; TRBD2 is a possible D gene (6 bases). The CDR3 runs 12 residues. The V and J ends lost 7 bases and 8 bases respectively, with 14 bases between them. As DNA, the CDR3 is TGTGCCAGCACCAGGGACTCGAGCACCCAGTACTTC. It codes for CASTRDSSTQYF.

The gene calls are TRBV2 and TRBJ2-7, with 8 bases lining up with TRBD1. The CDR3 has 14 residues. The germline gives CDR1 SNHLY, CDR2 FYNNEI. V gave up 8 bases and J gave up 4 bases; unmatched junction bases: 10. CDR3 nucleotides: TGTGCCAGCCAGGGGGCAGGGGACCTGTACGAGCAGTACTTC. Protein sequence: CASQGAGDLYEQYF.

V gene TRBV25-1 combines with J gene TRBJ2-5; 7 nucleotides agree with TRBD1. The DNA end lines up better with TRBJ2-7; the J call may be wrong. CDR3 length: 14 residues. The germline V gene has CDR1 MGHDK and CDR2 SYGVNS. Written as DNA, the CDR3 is TGTGCCAGCAGTGCGGAGACAGGGCTGTACGAGCAGTACTTC. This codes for CASSAETGLYEQYF.

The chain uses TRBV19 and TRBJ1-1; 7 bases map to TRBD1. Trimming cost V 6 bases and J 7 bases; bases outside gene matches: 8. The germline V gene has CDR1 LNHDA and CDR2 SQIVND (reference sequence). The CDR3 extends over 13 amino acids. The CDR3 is CASSRGFRSEAFF. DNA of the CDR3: TGTGCCAGTAGCAGGGGGTTCCGGAGTGAAGCTTTCTTT.